Shown below are 13 T cell receptor beta chains from a single sample sequenced in a study of shared clonotypes between healthy human individuals. Sequencing was performed with immunoSEQ multiplex PCR; in TCRdb, only in-frame clones are kept and a portion is missing. This sample has approximately 1,500,000 clones; 95% to 99% occur once, and the top ten carry approximately 0.45%. Sequencing input: naive CD4+ T cells sorted from blood. The subset denotes: CD45RA+ positively selected. Every receptor here comes from a man younger than 45 in good health.

This clone has just one count. DNA of the CDR3: TGTGCCAGTAGTATTGTCAGCGGGAGGACCTACGAGCAGTACTTC. Amino acids: CASSIVSGRTYEQYF. The chain employs TRBV19 and TRBJ2-7; TRBD2 matches at 9 bases. Germline V gene lookup returns CDR1 LNHDA and CDR2 SQIVND (reference sequence). The CDR3 is 15 residues long. Trimming at V came to 3 bases and at J to 2 bases, leaving 5 bases not matched to a gene.

The J gene is TRBJ1-3, the V gene TRBV7-2; D perhaps matches TRBD1 (6 bases). This CDR3 spans 18 amino acids. V shed 5 bases and J shed 2 bases, with 22 bases lying between them. Germline CDR1 reads SGHTA; CDR2 reads FQGNSA. The chain's CDR3 is CASSKNPIQGVAGNTIYF. The CDR3 nucleotides are TGTGCCAGCAGCAAAAACCCTATACAGGGAGTCGCTGGAAACACCATATATTTT.

The rearrangement joins TRBV7-7 to TRBJ2-5; D is possibly TRBD1 or TRBD2 (5 bases each). The CDR3 runs 13 residues. Trimming pared 3 bases from V and 5 bases from J, leaving 10 bases between. Germline assignment: CDR1 SSHAT and CDR2 FNYEAQ (reference sequence). Here the CDR3 reads CASSLGVRETQYF. CDR3 DNA sequence: TGTGCCAGCAGCTTGGGGGTACGGGAGACCCAGTACTTC.

The V and J genes are TRBV29-1 and TRBJ2-1, with D perhaps TRBD2 (6 bases). Trimming took off 6 bases at V and 3 bases at J, with 18 bases between the two ends. Germline V gene lookup returns CDR1 SQVTM and CDR2 ANQGSEA. CDR3 length equals 15 residues. CDR3 in DNA: TGCAGCGTAGACCCTTCTGGGACTGACTACAATGAGCAGTTCTTC. This codes for CSVDPSGTDYNEQFF.

The chain employs TRBV7-2 and TRBJ2-1, with TRBD2 matching 9 bases. Germline CDR1 SGHTA, CDR2 FQGNSA. After removal of 5 bases from V and 6 bases from J, the junction contained 8 bases not matched to a gene. The CDR3 is 15 amino acids. The CDR3 DNA is TGTGCCAGCAGCCTTAGCGGGAGTCGGGGCAATGAGCAGTTCTTC. Translating it yields CASSLSGSRGNEQFF.

V and J are TRBV7-6 and TRBJ2-5; 8 bases map to TRBD2. The germline gives CDR1 SGHVS, CDR2 FNYEAQ. The CDR3 is 14 amino acids. With 2 bases clipped from V and 5 bases from J, the junction kept 4 bases outside the gene matches. CDR3 amino acids: CASSLKVAGETQYF. CDR3 in DNA: TGTGCCAGCAGCTTAAAGGTAGCGGGGGAGACCCAGTACTTC.

This chain connects TRBV6-5 to TRBJ1-2, with 7 bases that match TRBD1. The CDR3 is 15 residues long. From germline, CDR1 is MNHEY and CDR2 SVGAGI. The trim removed 7 bases at V and 7 bases at J, leaving 15 bases unmatched. The DNA for the CDR3 is TGTGCCAGCACCAAAGAGACAGGGTGGTATGGTGGCTACACCTTC. It translates to CASTKETGWYGGYTF.

The chain uses TRBV28 and TRBJ2-1, with TRBD2 matching over 11 bases. The germline gives CDR1 MDHEN, CDR2 SYDVKM. V lost 8 bases, J lost 13 bases, and 7 bases stayed unmatched. This CDR3 has 12 amino acids. CDR3 bases: TGTGCCAGCGATCTAGCGGGAGGACGTCAGTTCTTC. Translated, it gives CASDLAGGRQFF.

The V and J genes are TRBV11-3 and TRBJ2-2, with no clear D. The V end lost 2 bases, the J end lost 4 bases, and 5 bases lay between the germline ends. The length of the CDR3 is 13 residues. Germline CDR1 SGHNT, CDR2 YENEEA. The CDR3 spells CASSLRVTGELFF. As DNA, the CDR3 is TGTGCCAGCAGCTTAAGGGTCACCGGGGAGCTGTTTTTT.

The chain carries TRBV10-1 and TRBJ1-1; D remains ambiguous. The CDR3 extends over 14 amino acids. V was trimmed by 5 bases and J by 2 bases, leaving 12 bases between them. The germline V gene encodes CDR1 WNHNN and CDR2 SYGVQD (reference sequence). The CDR3 DNA follows: TGCGCCAGCAGTTCACCCGACCGAAACACTGAAGCTTTCTTT. Translated: CASSSPDRNTEAFF.

A single count supports this clone. V usage is TRBV29-1 and J usage is TRBJ2-7, with TRBD1 matching over 8 bases. The CDR3 has 13 residues. The germline CDR1 and CDR2 sequences are SQVTM and ANQGSEA. J was trimmed by 5 bases and V by 4 bases; bases with no gene match: 7. CDR3: CSVAGTGLNEQYF. The DNA for the CDR3 is TGCAGCGTTGCCGGGACAGGTCTCAACGAGCAGTACTTC.

V and J are TRBV6-1 and TRBJ2-7, with D possibly matching TRBD1 (6 bases). Germline loops: CDR1 MNHNS, CDR2 SASEGT. There are 15 residues in the CDR3. V lost 3 bases to trimming and J lost 5 bases, with 17 bases between them. CDR3 DNA: TGTGCCAGCAGTGACCGGACAGCGGCCATGGACGAGCAGTACTTC. Its translation is CASSDRTAAMDEQYF.

In DNA, the CDR3 is TGTGCCAGCGGGGTAACAAGCAATCAGCCCCAGCATTTT. Amino acid sequence: CASGVTSNQPQHF. This chain uses TRBV28 with TRBJ1-5; D is unresolved. Germline V gene sequence: CDR1 MDHEN, CDR2 SYDVKM. V lost 8 bases and J lost 1, with 9 bases in between. This CDR3 comprises 13 residues.